This T cell receptor (beta chain) was retrieved from a study of cytotoxic CD8 clonotypes in ibrutinib-treated CLL. For the study at large: Productive templates averaged approximately 250,000 per sample, and productive rearrangements 85,000 to 100,000.

The germline gives CDR1 KGHSH, CDR2 LQKENI. The CDR3 covers 14 residues. V shed 1 base and J shed 6 bases, with 10 bases lying between them. The method was immunoSEQ multiplex PCR; TCRdb's version includes in-frame clones alone and lacks a portion of them. Seen here are approximately 50,000 clones, approximately 71% observed once, and the top ten hold roughly 45%. About this clone itself: The antigen is not known.

Study results and limitations: Public clonotypes, an uncommon group, contracted or remained stable on treatment. Circulating CD8+ T-cell counts were tracked by baseline clonality, which exceeded that of age-matched healthy donors. Clonality increased with ibrutinib response but returned toward baseline at progression.

The material was PBMCs, obtained after 12 months of ibrutinib treatment. The rearrangement uses TRBV18 and TRBJ2-1; D is possibly TRBD1 (5 bases). The clonotype originates from a human donor with chronic lymphocytic leukemia. In nucleotides, the CDR3 is TGTGCCAGCTCACCACTGGGGCGCCCCAATGAGCAGTTCTTC. Residues: CASSPLGRPNEQFF.